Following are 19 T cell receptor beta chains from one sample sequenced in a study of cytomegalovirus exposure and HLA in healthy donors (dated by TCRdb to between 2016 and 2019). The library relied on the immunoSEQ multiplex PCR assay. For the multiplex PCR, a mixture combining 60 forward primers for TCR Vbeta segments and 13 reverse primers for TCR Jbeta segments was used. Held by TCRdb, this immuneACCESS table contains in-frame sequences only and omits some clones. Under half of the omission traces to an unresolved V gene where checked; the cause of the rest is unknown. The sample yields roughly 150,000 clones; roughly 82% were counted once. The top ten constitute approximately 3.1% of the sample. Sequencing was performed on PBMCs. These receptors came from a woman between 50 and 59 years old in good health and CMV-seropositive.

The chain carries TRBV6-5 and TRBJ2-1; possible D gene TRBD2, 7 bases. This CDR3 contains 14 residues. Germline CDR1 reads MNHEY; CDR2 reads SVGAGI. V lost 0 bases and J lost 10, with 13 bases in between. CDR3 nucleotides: TGTGCCAGCAGTTACTCTAGGGGGGGCTTAGAGCAGTTCTTC. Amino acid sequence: CASSYSRGGLEQFF.

The CDR3 region has the DNA TGTGCCAGTAGTGCCGTCTCGCGGGGGGGGACGGAGACCCAGTACTTC. Translating gives CASSAVSRGGTETQYF. The chain has TRBV19 and TRBJ2-5; 9 positions agree with TRBD2. The CDR3 is 16 residues long. V lost 5 bases and J lost 5; bases outside the gene matches: 12. The germline CDR1 and CDR2 sequences are LNHDA and SQIVND (reference sequence). Full variable domain (outside the CDR3, taken from reference TRBV19 and TRBJ2-5): DGGITQSPKYLFRKEGQNVTLSCEQNLNHDAMYWYRQDPGQGLRLIYYSQIVNDFQKGDIAEGYSVSREKKESFPLTVTSAQKNPTAFYLCASSAVSRGGTETQYFGPGTRLLVL.

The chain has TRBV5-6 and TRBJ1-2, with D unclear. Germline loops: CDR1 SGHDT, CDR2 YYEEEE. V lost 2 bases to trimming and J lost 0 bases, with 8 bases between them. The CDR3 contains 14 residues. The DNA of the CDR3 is TGTGCCAGCAGCTTTAACAGAGCTAACTATGGCTACACCTTC. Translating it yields CASSFNRANYGYTF.

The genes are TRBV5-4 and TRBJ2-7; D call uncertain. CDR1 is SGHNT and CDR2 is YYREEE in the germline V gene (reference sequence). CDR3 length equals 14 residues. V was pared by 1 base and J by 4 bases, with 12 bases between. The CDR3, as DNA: TGTGCCAGCAGCTTGTCTGAGCGAGGATACGAGCAGTACTTC. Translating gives CASSLSERGYEQYF.

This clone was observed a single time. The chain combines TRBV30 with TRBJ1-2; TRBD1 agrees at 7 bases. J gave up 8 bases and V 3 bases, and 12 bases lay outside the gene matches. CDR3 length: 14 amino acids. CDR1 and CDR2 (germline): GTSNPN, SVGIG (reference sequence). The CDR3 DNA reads TGTGCCTGGAGAAATAATATCAGGGGGGACGGCTACACCTTC. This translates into CAWRNNIRGDGYTF.

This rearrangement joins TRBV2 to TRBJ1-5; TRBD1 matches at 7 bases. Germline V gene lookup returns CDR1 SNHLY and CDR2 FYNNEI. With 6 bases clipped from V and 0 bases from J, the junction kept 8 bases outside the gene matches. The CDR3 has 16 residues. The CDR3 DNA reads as TGTGCCAGCAGGGGACAGCGCCCTTATAGCAATCAGCCCCAGCATTTT. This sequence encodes CASRGQRPYSNQPQHF.

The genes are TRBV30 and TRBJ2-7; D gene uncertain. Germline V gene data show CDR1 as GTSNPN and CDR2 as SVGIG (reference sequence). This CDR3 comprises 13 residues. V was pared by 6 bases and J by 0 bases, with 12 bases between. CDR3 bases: TGTGCCTGTATTGCTCCGAGCTCCTACGAGCAGTACTTC. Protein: CACIAPSSYEQYF.

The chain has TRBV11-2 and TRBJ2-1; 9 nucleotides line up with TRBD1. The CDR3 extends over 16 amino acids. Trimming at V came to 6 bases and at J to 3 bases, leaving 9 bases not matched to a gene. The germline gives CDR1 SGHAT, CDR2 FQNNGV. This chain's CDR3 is CASSRTGDYGYNEQFF. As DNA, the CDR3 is TGTGCCAGCAGTCGGACAGGGGACTATGGCTACAATGAGCAGTTCTTC.

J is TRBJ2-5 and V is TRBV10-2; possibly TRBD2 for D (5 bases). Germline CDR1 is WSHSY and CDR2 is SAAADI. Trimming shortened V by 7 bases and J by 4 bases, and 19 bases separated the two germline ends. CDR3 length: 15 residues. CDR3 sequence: CASTPRGEGAETQYF. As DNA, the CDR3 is TGCGCCAGCACCCCAAGAGGTGAGGGAGCAGAGACCCAGTACTTC.

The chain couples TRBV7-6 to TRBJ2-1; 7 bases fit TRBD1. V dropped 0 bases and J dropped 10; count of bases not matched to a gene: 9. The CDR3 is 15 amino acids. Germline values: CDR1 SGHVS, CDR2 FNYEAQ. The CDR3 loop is CASSLARQGVSEQFF. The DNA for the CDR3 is TGTGCCAGCAGCTTAGCGCGGCAGGGGGTTAGCGAGCAGTTCTTC.

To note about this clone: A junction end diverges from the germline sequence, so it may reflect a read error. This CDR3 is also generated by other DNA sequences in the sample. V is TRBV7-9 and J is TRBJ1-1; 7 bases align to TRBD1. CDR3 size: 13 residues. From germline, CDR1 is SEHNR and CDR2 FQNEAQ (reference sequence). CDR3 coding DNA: TGCGCCAGCAGCTTAATCGACAGGGATGAAGCTTTCTTT. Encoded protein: CASSLIDRDEAFF.

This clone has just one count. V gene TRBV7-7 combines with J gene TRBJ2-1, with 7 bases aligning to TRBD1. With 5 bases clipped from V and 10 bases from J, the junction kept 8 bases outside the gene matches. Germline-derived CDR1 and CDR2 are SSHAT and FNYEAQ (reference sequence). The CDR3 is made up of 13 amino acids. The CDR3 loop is CASSADRAREQFF. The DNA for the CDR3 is TGTGCCAGCAGCGCAGACAGGGCGCGGGAGCAGTTCTTC. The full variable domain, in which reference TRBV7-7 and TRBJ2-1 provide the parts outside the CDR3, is GAGVSQSPRYKVTKRGQDVTLRCDPISSHATLYWYQQALGQGPEFLTYFNYEAQPDKSGLPSDRFSAERPEGSISTLTIQRTEQRDSAMYRCASSADRAREQFFGPGTRLTVL.

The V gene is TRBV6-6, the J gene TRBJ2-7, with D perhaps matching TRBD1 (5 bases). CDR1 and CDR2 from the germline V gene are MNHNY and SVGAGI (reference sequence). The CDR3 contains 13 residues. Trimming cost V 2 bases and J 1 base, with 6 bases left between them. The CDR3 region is CASSYDRSYEQYF. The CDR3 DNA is TGTGCCAGCAGTTACGACAGATCCTACGAGCAGTACTTC.

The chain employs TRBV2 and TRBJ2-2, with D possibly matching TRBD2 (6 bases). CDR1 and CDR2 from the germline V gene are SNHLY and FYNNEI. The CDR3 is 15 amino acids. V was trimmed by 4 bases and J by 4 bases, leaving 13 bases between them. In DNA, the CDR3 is TGTGCCAGCAGTGTCATGGGGGAGGCCACCGGGGAGCTGTTTTTT. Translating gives CASSVMGEATGELFF.

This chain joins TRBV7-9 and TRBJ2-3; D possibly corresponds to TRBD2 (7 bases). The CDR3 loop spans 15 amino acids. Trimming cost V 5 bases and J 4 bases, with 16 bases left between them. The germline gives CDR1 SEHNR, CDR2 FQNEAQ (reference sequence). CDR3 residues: CASSRDGGRADTQYF. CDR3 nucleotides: TGTGCCAGCAGCCGGGACGGGGGGCGCGCAGATACGCAGTATTTT.

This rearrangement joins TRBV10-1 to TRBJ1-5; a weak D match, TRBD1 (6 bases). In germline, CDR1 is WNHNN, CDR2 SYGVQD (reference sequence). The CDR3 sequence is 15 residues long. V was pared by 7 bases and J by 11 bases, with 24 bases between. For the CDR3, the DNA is TGCGCCAGCATCAATAGCAGGGACACACCCGTTGCCCAGCATTTT. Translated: CASINSRDTPVAQHF.

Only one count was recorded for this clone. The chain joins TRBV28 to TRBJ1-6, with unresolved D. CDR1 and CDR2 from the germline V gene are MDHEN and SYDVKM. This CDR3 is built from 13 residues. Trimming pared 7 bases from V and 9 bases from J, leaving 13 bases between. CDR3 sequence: CASNNDWRSPLHF. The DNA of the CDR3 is TGTGCCAGCAACAACGACTGGCGTTCACCCCTCCACTTT.

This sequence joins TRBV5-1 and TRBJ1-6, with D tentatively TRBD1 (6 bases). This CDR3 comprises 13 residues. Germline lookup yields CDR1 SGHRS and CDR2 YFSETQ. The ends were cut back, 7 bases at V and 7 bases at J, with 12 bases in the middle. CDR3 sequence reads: CASRTDNNSPLHF. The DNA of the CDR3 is TGCGCCAGCCGGACAGACAACAATTCACCCCTCCACTTT.

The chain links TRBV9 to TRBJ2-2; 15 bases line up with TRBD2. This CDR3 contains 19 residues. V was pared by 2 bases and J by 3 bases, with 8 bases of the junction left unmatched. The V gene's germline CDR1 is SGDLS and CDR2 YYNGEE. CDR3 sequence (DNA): TGTGCCAGCAGCGTGGGACTAGCGGGGGGCCGCGGGGACACCGGGGAGCTGTTTTTT. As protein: CASSVGLAGGRGDTGELFF.